This paragraph reports one T cell receptor beta chain. What it binds is unknown. CDR1 MNHEY and CDR2 SVGEGT come from the germline V gene. V was cut by 0 bases and J by 5 bases, with 13 bases left in between. The CDR3 is made up of 15 amino acids. The data originate from a study of T cell responses to AZD1222 COVID-19 vaccine. Study results and caveats: Clonal diversity was possibly underestimated, and the donors were mostly white British, with more females. AZD1222 recipients seropositive at baseline numbered only five or six. The study sampled repertoires only after the peak T cell response.

Repertoires were generated with immunoSEQ multiplex PCR, while TCRdb's copy carries only in-frame clones and drops some. The sample yields approximately 150,000 clones, 94% seen once. V usage is TRBV6-2 or TRBV6-3 and J usage is TRBJ1-2; weak D call: TRBD1 (6 bases). Sample: peripheral blood, taken 28 days after the second AZD1222 dose. The sequence derives from an adult who received the AZD1222 COVID-19 vaccine. The CDR3 here is CASSYSTGTEYGYTF. The CDR3 nucleotides read TGTGCCAGCAGTTACTCGACAGGAACGGAGTATGGCTACACCTTC.